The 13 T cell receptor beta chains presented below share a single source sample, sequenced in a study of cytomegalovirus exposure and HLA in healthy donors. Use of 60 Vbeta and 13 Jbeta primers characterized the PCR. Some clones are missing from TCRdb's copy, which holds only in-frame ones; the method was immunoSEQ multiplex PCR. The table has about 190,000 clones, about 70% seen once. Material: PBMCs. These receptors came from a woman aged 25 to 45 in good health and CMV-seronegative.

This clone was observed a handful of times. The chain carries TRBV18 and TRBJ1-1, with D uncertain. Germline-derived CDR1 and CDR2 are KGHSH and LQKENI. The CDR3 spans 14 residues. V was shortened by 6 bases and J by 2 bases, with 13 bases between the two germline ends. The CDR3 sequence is CASSHRQVNTEAFF. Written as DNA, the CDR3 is TGTGCCAGCTCCCATCGGCAGGTTAACACTGAAGCTTTCTTT.

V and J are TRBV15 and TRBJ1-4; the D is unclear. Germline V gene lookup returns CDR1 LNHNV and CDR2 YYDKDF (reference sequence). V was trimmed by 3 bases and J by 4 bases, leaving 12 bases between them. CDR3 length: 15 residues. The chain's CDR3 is CATSRGPFFNEKLFF. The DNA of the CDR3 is TGTGCCACCAGCAGGGGCCCGTTCTTTAATGAAAAACTGTTTTTT.

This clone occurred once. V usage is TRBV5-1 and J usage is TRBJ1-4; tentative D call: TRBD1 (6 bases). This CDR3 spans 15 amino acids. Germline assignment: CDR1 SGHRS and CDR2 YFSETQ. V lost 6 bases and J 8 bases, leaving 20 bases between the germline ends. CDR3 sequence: CASKSQQQTGEKLFF. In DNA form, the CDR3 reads TGCGCCAGCAAGAGTCAACAACAGACAGGAGAAAAACTGTTTTTT.

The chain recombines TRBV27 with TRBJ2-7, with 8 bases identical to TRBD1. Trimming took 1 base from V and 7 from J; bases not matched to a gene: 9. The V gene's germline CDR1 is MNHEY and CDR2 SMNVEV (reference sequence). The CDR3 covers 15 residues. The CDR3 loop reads CASSLWQGALGEQYF. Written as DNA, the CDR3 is TGTGCCAGCAGTTTATGGCAGGGGGCTTTGGGTGAGCAGTACTTC.

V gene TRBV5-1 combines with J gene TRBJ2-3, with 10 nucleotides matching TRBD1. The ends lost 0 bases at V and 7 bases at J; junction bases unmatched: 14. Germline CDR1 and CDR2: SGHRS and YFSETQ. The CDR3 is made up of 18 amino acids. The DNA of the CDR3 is TGCGCCAGCAGCTTGGCCAATTATCCGACAGGGGGCCTAAATACGCAGTATTTT. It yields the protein CASSLANYPTGGLNTQYF.

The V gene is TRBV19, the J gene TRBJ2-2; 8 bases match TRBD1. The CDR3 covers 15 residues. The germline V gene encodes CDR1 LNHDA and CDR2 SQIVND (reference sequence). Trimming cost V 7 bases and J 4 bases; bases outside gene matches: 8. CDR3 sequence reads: CASTGTGIFTGELFF. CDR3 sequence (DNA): TGTGCCAGTACCGGGACAGGCATTTTCACCGGGGAGCTGTTTTTT.

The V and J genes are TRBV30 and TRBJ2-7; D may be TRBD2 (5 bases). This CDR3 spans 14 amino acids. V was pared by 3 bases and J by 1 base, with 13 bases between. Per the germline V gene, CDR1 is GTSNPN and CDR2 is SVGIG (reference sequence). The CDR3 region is CAWSRGSGSYEQYF. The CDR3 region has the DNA TGTGCCTGGAGCCGAGGGAGTGGGTCCTACGAGCAGTACTTC.

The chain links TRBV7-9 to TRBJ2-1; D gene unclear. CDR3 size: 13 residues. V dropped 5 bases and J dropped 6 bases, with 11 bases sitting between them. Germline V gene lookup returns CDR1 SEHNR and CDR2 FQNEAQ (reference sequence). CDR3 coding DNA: TGTGCCAGCAGCCAAAAGCTGTTCAATGAGCAGTTCTTC. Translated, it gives CASSQKLFNEQFF.

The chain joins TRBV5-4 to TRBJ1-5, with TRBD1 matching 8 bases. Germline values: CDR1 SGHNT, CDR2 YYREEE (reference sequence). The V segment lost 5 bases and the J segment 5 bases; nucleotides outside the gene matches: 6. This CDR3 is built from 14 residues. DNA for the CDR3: TGTGCCAGCAGTCCGGACAGGGACGATCAGCCCCAGCATTTT. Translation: CASSPDRDDQPQHF.

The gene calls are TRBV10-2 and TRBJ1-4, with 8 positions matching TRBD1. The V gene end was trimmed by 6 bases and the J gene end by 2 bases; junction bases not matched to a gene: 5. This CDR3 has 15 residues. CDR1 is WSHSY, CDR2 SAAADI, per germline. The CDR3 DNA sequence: TGCGCCAGCAGGGCTACAGGGGGGACTAATGAAAAACTGTTTTTT. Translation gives CASRATGGTNEKLFF.

Here the CDR3 reads CASRQLVQTKNIQYF. The CDR3 region has the DNA TGTGCCAGCAGACAGCTGGTACAGACGAAAAACATTCAGTACTTC. The gene calls are TRBV7-9 and TRBJ2-4; D is uncertain. This CDR3 region has 15 residues. In germline, CDR1 is SEHNR, CDR2 FQNEAQ (reference sequence). The V gene lost 6 bases and the J gene lost 4 bases, with 16 bases spanning the gap.

CDR3 sequence reads: CASSLAELEGYTF. The CDR3 DNA reads TGCGCCAGCAGCTTAGCGGAGTTGGAAGGCTACACCTTC. This rearrangement joins TRBV5-1 to TRBJ1-2; unclear D gene. This CDR3 has 13 residues. V lost 2 bases and J lost 8, with 13 bases in between. Per the germline V gene, CDR1 is SGHRS and CDR2 is YFSETQ.

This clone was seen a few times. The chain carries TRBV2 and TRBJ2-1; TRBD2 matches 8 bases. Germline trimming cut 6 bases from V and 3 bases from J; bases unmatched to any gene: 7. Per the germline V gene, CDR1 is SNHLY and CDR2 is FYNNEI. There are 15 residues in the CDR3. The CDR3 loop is CASSGSGTVYNEQFF. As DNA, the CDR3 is TGTGCCAGCAGCGGTAGCGGGACTGTCTACAATGAGCAGTTCTTC. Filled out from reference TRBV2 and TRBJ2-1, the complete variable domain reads EPEVTQTPSHQVTQMGQEVILRCVPISNHLYFYWYRQILGQKVEFLVSFYNNEISEKSEIFDDQFSVERPDGSNFTLKIRSTKLEDSAMYFCASSGSGTVYNEQFFGPGTRLTVL.